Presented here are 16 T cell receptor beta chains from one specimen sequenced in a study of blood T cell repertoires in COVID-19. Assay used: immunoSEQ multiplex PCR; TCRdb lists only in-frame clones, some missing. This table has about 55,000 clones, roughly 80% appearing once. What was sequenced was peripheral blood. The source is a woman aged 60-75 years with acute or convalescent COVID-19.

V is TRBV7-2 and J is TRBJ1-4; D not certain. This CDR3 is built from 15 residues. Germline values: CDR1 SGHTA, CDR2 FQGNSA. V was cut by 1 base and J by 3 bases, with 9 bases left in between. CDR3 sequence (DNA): TGTGCCAGCAGCTTAGATTCAACAGCTAATGAAAAACTGTTTTTT. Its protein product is CASSLDSTANEKLFF.

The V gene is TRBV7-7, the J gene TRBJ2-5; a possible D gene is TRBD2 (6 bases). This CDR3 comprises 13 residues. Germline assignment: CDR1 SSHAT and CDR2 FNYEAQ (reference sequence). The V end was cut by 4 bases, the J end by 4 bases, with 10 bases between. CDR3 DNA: TGTGCCAGCAGCTCGACTAGGGTAGAGACCCAGTACTTC. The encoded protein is CASSSTRVETQYF.

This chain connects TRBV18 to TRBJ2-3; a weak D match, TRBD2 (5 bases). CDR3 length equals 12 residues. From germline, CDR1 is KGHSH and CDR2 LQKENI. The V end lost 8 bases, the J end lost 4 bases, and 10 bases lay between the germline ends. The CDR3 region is CASHGSADTQYF. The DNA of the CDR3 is TGTGCCAGCCATGGGAGCGCAGATACGCAGTATTTT.

CDR3 residues: CASSLVGGIYGYTF. The CDR3 bases are TGCGCCAGCAGCTTGGTTGGGGGGATCTATGGCTACACCTTC. The rearrangement uses TRBV5-1 and TRBJ1-2; a possible D gene is TRBD1 (5 bases). V gave up 0 bases and J gave up 4 bases, with 10 bases separating them. There are 14 residues in the CDR3. The germline CDR1 and CDR2 sequences are SGHRS and YFSETQ. Full variable domain (missing parts from reference TRBV5-1 and TRBJ1-2): KAGVTQTPRYLIKTRGQQVTLSCSPISGHRSVSWYQQTPGQGLQFLFEYFSETQRNKGNFPGRFSGRQFSNSRSEMNVSTLELGDSALYLCASSLVGGIYGYTFGSGTRLTVV.

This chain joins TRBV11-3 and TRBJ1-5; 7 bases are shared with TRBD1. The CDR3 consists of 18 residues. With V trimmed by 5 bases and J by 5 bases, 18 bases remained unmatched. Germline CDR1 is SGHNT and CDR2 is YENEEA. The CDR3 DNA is TGTGCCAGCAGCCGACCTTTAGGGGGCGGGAAAGGGGATCAGCCCCAGCATTTT. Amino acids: CASSRPLGGGKGDQPQHF.

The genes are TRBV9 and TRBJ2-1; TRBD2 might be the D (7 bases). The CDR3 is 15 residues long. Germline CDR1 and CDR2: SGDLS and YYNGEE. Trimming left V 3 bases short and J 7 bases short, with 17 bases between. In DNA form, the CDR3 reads TGTGCCAGCAGCGCGGGCGGGGGCCGCCAGAATGAGCAGTTCTTC. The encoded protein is CASSAGGGRQNEQFF. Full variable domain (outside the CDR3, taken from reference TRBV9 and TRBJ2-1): DSGVTQTPKHLITATGQRVTLRCSPRSGDLSVYWYQQSLDQGLQFLIQYYNGEERAKGNILERFSAQQFPDLHSELNLSSLELGDSALYFCASSAGGGRQNEQFFGPGTRLTVL.

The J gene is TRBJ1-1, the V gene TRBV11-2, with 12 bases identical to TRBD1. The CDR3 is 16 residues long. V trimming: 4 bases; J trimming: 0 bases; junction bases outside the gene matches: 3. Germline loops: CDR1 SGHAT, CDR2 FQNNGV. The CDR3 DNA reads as TGTGCCAGCAGCTCCGGGACAGGGGGCTTGAACACTGAAGCTTTCTTT. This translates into CASSSGTGGLNTEAFF.

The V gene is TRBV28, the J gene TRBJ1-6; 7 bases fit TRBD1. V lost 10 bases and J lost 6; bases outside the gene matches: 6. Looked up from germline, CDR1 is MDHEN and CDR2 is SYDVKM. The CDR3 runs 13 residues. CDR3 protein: CAISGGGNSPLHF. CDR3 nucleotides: TGTGCCATCTCAGGGGGAGGTAATTCACCCCTCCACTTT. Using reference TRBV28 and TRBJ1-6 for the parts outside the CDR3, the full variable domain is DVKVTQSSRYLVKRTGEKVFLECVQDMDHENMFWYRQDPGLGLRLIYFSYDVKMKEKGDIPEGYSVSREKKERFSLILESASTNQTSMYLCAISGGGNSPLHFGNGTRLTVT.

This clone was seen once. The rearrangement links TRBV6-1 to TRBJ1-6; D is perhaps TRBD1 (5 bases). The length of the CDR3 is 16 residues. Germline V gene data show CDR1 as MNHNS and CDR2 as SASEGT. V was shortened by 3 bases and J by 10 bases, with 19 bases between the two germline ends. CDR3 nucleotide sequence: TGTGCCAGCAGTGAGACCAGGGTCGAATCCGGCTCACCCCTCCACTTT. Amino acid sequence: CASSETRVESGSPLHF.

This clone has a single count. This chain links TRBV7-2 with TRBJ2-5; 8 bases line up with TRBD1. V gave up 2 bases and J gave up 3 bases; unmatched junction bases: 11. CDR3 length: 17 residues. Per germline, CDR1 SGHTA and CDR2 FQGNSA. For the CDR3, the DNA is TGTGCCAGCAGCTTAAGTCTATTGGGGACAGGAAAAGAGACCCAGTACTTC. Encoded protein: CASSLSLLGTGKETQYF.

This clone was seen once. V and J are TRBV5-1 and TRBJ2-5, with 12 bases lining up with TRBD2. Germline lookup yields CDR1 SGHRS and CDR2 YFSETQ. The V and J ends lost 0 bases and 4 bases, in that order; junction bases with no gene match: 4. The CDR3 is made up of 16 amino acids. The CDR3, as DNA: TGCGCCAGCAGCTTGGCCCTACTAGCGGGGGGAGAGACCCAGTACTTC. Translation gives CASSLALLAGGETQYF.

The CDR3 loop is CASSTGDRGIEKLFF. CDR3 coding DNA: TGTGCCAGCAGCACGGGGGACAGGGGTATTGAAAAACTGTTTTTT. The chain recombines TRBV5-5 with TRBJ1-4; 10 positions match TRBD1. The junction had 7 bases not matched to a gene; V was cut back by 4 bases and J by 7 bases. This CDR3 spans 15 amino acids. Germline V gives CDR1 SGHKS, CDR2 YYEKEE (reference sequence).

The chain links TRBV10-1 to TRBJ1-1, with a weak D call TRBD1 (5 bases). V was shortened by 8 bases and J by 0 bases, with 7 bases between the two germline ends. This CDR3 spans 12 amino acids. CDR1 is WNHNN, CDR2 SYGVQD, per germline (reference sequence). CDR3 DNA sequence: TGCGCCAGCGTGACAGTGAACACTGAAGCTTTCTTT. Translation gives CASVTVNTEAFF.

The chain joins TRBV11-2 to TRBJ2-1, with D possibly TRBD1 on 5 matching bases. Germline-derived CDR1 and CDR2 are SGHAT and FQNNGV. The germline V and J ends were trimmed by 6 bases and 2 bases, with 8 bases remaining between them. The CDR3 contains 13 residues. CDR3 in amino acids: CASRGVTYNEQFF. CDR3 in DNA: TGTGCCAGCAGAGGGGTCACCTACAATGAGCAGTTCTTC.

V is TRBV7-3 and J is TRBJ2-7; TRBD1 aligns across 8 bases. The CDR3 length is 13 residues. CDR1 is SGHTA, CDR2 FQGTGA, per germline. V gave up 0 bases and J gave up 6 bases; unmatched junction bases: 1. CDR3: CASSLTGQGEQYF. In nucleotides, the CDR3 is TGTGCCAGCAGCTTAACCGGACAGGGCGAGCAGTACTTC.

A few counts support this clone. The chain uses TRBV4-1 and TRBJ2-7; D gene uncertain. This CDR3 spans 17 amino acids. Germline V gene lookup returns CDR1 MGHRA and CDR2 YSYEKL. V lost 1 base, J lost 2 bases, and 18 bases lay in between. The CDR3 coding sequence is TGCGCCAGCAGCCAAGCCTATTATAGTGAGAGTCCCTACGAGCAGTACTTC. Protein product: CASSQAYYSESPYEQYF.